This TCR beta chain was sequenced for a study of early T cells in non-severe SARS-CoV-2 infection (dated by TCRdb to the early 2020s). Study-level background: Bulk RNA from unsorted whole blood was used for TCR sequencing, so alpha and beta chains could not be paired. On the study overall, not on this receptor specifically: Matching against VDJdb was skewed toward anti-spike CD8 responses, likely underestimated virus-specific expansions, and missed private and CD4 specificities.

This clonotype was recorded a few times. This clone's antigen is unknown. No per-base quality is available; no much larger clone lies one base away. Library generation was performed with 5' RACE. The instrument given in TCRdb is NextSeq 500. Unique molecular identifiers were attached to individual cDNA molecules in the TCR library protocol so that sequencing error and PCR bias could be corrected. Both TCR alpha and beta chains were sequenced, and tight co-correlation was observed between alpha and beta sequence abundances in each sample. On the study's bioinformatics: V gene, J gene and CDR3 annotation of TCR sequences was performed with Decombinator V4. Expanded TCRs were defined as changing significantly between any two time points under a Poisson model with p below 0.0001. TCR abundances were normalised to the total number of TCRs sequenced per sample and were expressed as counts per million. VDJdb, accessed 1 November 2021, was searched for CMV, EBV and SARS-CoV-2 annotated TCRs, with TCRs annotated for multiple antigens excluded. In TCRdb, the public reads were trimmed at Q25 with fastp and aligned with MiXCR, with productive beta chains retained. Rows are unified per CDR3 protein, each entry keeping the most common DNA and genes. The V and J calls follow TCRdb's processing rather than the paper's. The sample contains tens of thousands of distinct CDR3 sequences, around 7% of them found a single time. Clones ranked in the top ten supply under 5% of the sample.

Set within a cohort of healthcare workers in London, UK, this nested case-control study involved weekly PCR testing of nasopharyngeal swabs along with blood sampling. Healthcare workers were recruited during the week of the UK lockdown, between 23 and 31 March 2020, and followed weekly for up to 16 weeks. The clonotype originates from an adult who was a healthcare worker with PCR-confirmed SARS-CoV-2 infection or an uninfected control (not recorded which). Specimen: whole blood.

In nucleotide form, the sequence is TGTGCCAGCAGCCCAGGGACAGGAAGCTCCTACGAGCAGTACTTC. This encodes CASSPGTGSSYEQYF. The chain is made from TRBV9 and TRBJ2-7; 8 bases in the middle match TRBD1. From V the trimming removes 4 bases and from J it removes 0 bases, while the gene matches leave 6 bases of the junction unaccounted for. From the cysteine through the phenylalanine, the CDR3 covers 15 amino acids. Only the CDR3 portion is preserved as DNA: 45 bases, with reading frame beginning at the first base. CDR1 and CDR2, per the germline V gene, are SGDLS and YYNGEE.